This paragraph covers one T cell receptor (beta chain) sequence. V shed 4 bases and J shed 3 bases, with 16 bases lying between them. This CDR3 spans 15 amino acids. The V gene's germline CDR1 is SGHRS and CDR2 YFSETQ. The data belong to a study of blood T cell repertoires in COVID-19. Study as a whole: From the United States, Italy and Spain came samples of acute and convalescent COVID-19. The analysed material was cDNA or gDNA that came from T cells, B-cell-depleted T cells, or PBMCs.

Original handling: Reference gene primer amplification yielded estimated nucleated cell counts. Sequencing was performed with immunoSEQ multiplex PCR; in TCRdb, only in-frame clones are kept and a portion is missing. Clonal size and the V and J genes are those of that table, whereas D and trimming came from the DNA. This sample has under 150,000 clones; approximately 87% occur once, and the top ten carry approximately 8%. The TCR sequence derives from a man between 45 and 60 years old with acute or convalescent COVID-19. Sequenced: peripheral blood. This chain joins TRBV5-1 and TRBJ1-1; maybe TRBD1 (5 bases). CDR3 DNA sequence: TGCGCCAGCAGCCCGGCCCCAGGGTCGTACACTGAAGCTTTCTTT. Amino acid sequence: CASSPAPGSYTEAFF.